What follows are 27 T cell receptor beta chains derived from one specimen sequenced in a study of cytomegalovirus exposure and HLA in healthy donors. This PCR relied on a set of 60 Vbeta primers and 13 Jbeta primers. Sequenced by immunoSEQ multiplex PCR; TCRdb stores in-frame clones only, minus some. Of under 200,000 clones detected, approximately 82% appear once; the ten largest clones hold 4.9%. Material: PBMCs. The receptors shown here come from a male donor in good health and CMV-seronegative.

This clone was seen more than once but under ten times. This chain uses TRBV5-1 with TRBJ2-7; 16 bases fit TRBD2. The CDR3 loop spans 17 amino acids. The junction had 10 bases not matched to a gene; V was cut back by 5 bases and J by 5 bases. The germline gives CDR1 SGHRS, CDR2 YFSETQ. For the CDR3, the DNA is TGCGCCAGCAGTCACTCCGGGACTAGCGGGGGGGACGACGAGCAGTACTTC. This gives the protein CASSHSGTSGGDDEQYF.

In this sample, this clone turned up a few times. V and J are TRBV27 and TRBJ1-5; D call uncertain. CDR1 and CDR2 from the germline V gene are MNHEY and SMNVEV (reference sequence). Trimming pared 1 base from V and 0 bases from J, leaving 10 bases between. This CDR3 spans 16 amino acids. This CDR3 reads CASSLYPTNSNQPQHF. The CDR3 nucleotides read TGTGCCAGCAGTTTATACCCAACTAATAGCAATCAGCCCCAGCATTTT.

The chain couples TRBV4-3 to TRBJ1-1, with D unresolved. Trimming shortened V by 7 bases and J by 0 bases, and 9 bases separated the two germline ends. The germline V gene encodes CDR1 LGHNA and CDR2 YSLEER. This CDR3 contains 13 residues. Here the CDR3 DNA reads TGCGCCAGCACCGATAACATGAACACTGAAGCTTTCTTT. It yields the protein CASTDNMNTEAFF.

This sequence joins TRBV14 and TRBJ1-1, with 10 positions matching TRBD1. Trimming at V came to 1 base and at J to 10 bases, leaving 9 bases not matched to a gene. The length of the CDR3 is 15 residues. Germline CDR1 reads SGHDN; CDR2 reads FVKESK. The CDR3 loop reads CASSQAGTGVRGAFF. The CDR3 nucleotides are TGTGCCAGCAGCCAAGCCGGGACAGGGGTGAGGGGAGCTTTCTTT.

The V gene is TRBV18, the J gene TRBJ2-5; D gene uncertain. The V gene lost 0 bases and the J gene lost 1 base, with 6 bases spanning the gap. The V gene's germline CDR1 is KGHSH and CDR2 LQKENI. The CDR3 sequence is 14 residues long. This CDR3 is CASSPPQLQETQYF. The CDR3 DNA follows: TGTGCCAGCTCACCACCGCAACTCCAAGAGACCCAGTACTTC.

This chain links TRBV28 with TRBJ2-6; the D gene is possibly TRBD1 (6 bases). Germline assignment: CDR1 MDHEN and CDR2 SYDVKM. This CDR3 spans 17 amino acids. Trimming took 4 bases from V and 1 from J, leaving 14 bases between them. CDR3: CASSSIQGQSGANVLTF. CDR3 sequence (DNA): TGTGCCAGCAGTTCCATACAAGGACAGTCTGGGGCCAACGTCCTGACTTTC.

The chain recombines TRBV28 with TRBJ2-7; D gene uncertain. Germline values: CDR1 MDHEN, CDR2 SYDVKM. Deletions cut 7 bases from V and 3 bases from J, with 7 bases between. The CDR3 is 11 residues long. CDR3 amino acids: CASNSNYEQYF. In DNA form, the CDR3 reads TGTGCCAGCAACTCGAACTACGAGCAGTACTTC.

The chain links TRBV7-3 to TRBJ2-1, with no clear D. Trimming removed 3 bases at V and 6 bases at J, with 9 bases between. From germline, CDR1 is SGHTA and CDR2 FQGTGA. The CDR3 runs 13 residues. The CDR3 sequence is CASSFRPLNEQFF. The CDR3 nucleotides are TGTGCCAGCAGCTTCAGGCCACTCAATGAGCAGTTCTTC.

The chain's CDR3 is CASMGTGMRNSPLHF. CDR3 nucleotide sequence: TGTGCCAGCATGGGGACAGGGATGAGGAATTCACCCCTCCACTTT. The V gene is TRBV2, the J gene TRBJ1-6; TRBD1 matches 9 bases. CDR1 SNHLY and CDR2 FYNNEI come from the germline V gene. V lost 7 bases and J lost 7; bases outside the gene matches: 8. The length of the CDR3 is 15 residues.

This clone appeared once. The chain has TRBV19 and TRBJ2-6; unclear D gene. V was cut by 7 bases and J by 1 base, with 8 bases left in between. The CDR3 runs 14 residues. Per the germline V gene, CDR1 is LNHDA and CDR2 is SQIVND (reference sequence). The CDR3 is CASMGRSGANVLTF. The CDR3 DNA reads TGTGCCAGTATGGGCCGGTCTGGGGCCAACGTCCTGACTTTC.

This chain links TRBV2 with TRBJ1-1, with 7 bases lining up with TRBD1. This CDR3 has 13 amino acids. Germline CDR1 SNHLY, CDR2 FYNNEI. After removal of 7 bases from V and 3 bases from J, the junction contained 5 bases not matched to a gene. CDR3: CASTRGGYTEAFF. CDR3 nucleotides: TGTGCCAGCACAAGAGGGGGCTACACTGAAGCTTTCTTT.

DNA of the CDR3: TGTGCCAGCAGCTTTCCCAGCGGGGGCTACAATGAGCAGTTCTTC. Translated: CASSFPSGGYNEQFF. The rearrangement joins TRBV9 to TRBJ2-1; 8 bases fit TRBD2. J was trimmed by 3 bases and V by 4 bases; bases with no gene match: 6. CDR1 and CDR2 from the germline V gene are SGDLS and YYNGEE. The length of the CDR3 is 15 residues.

The sample holds a few counts of this clone. DNA for the CDR3: TGTGCCAGCAGCGCGACCGAGGCTAGCACAGATACGCAGTATTTT. Its protein is CASSATEASTDTQYF. J is TRBJ2-3 and V is TRBV2; D unclear. V shed 6 bases and J shed 0 bases, with 13 bases lying between them. CDR1 is SNHLY and CDR2 is FYNNEI in the germline V gene. This CDR3 is built from 15 residues.

The rearrangement uses TRBV2 and TRBJ2-1, with a tentative D call TRBD1 (6 bases). Trimming removed 4 bases at V and 6 bases at J, with 7 bases between. This CDR3 is 12 amino acids long. The V gene's germline CDR1 is SNHLY and CDR2 FYNNEI. The CDR3 DNA is TGTGCCAGCAGTGCACAGGGCAATGAGCAGTTCTTC. The encoded protein is CASSAQGNEQFF.

The rearrangement links TRBV6-1 to TRBJ1-5, with TRBD1 as a possible D gene (6 bases). Trimming took off 6 bases at V and 6 bases at J, with 15 bases between the two ends. The CDR3 covers 14 residues. Germline V gives CDR1 MNHNS, CDR2 SASEGT. CDR3 region: CASRGSGGGQPQHF. CDR3 sequence (DNA): TGTGCCAGCAGAGGATCGGGGGGCGGTCAGCCCCAGCATTTT.

V is TRBV11-3 and J is TRBJ2-1; maybe TRBD1 (5 bases). V was shortened by 0 bases and J by 10 bases, with 13 bases between the two germline ends. The CDR3 totals 14 residues. The germline CDR1 and CDR2 sequences are SGHNT and YENEEA. The CDR3 sequence: CASSLEPTVREQFF. DNA of the CDR3: TGTGCCAGCAGCTTAGAGCCGACAGTACGCGAGCAGTTCTTC.

This chain uses TRBV19 with TRBJ1-1, with a weak D call TRBD1 (6 bases). The CDR3 is 14 amino acids. V lost 5 bases, J lost 5 bases, and 15 bases lay in between. Looked up from germline, CDR1 is LNHDA and CDR2 is SQIVND (reference sequence). CDR3 DNA sequence: TGTGCCAGTAGTCCCCGGACAGAAGGGACTGAAGCTTTCTTT. It codes for CASSPRTEGTEAFF.

The chain links TRBV30 to TRBJ1-1, with TRBD1 as a possible D gene (5 bases). The V gene's germline CDR1 is GTSNPN and CDR2 SVGIG (reference sequence). There are 11 residues in the CDR3. V dropped 2 bases and J dropped 10 bases, with 11 bases sitting between them. CDR3 loop: CAWSLGGGAFF. The CDR3 DNA reads TGTGCCTGGAGTTTGGGGGGGGGAGCTTTCTTT.

The chain couples TRBV19 to TRBJ2-5, with a weak D call TRBD2 (5 bases). Deletions cut 7 bases from V and 3 bases from J, with 15 bases between. CDR3 length equals 14 residues. The germline V gene encodes CDR1 LNHDA and CDR2 SQIVND (reference sequence). The CDR3 DNA follows: TGTGCCAGTAACCGCCGGGGAGTTGAAGAGACCCAGTACTTC. Residues: CASNRRGVEETQYF.

The chain joins TRBV7-9 to TRBJ1-3; 8 bases align to TRBD1. V shed 5 bases and J 7 bases; nucleotides not matched to a gene: 7. This CDR3 has 14 amino acids. The V gene's germline CDR1 is SEHNR and CDR2 FQNEAQ (reference sequence). The CDR3 protein is CASSLSTGVNTIYF. The CDR3 DNA follows: TGTGCCAGCAGCCTCTCGACAGGGGTCAACACCATATATTTT.

The chain is built from TRBV6-1 and TRBJ2-2; 9 positions agree with TRBD2. The V segment lost 4 bases and the J segment 5 bases; nucleotides outside the gene matches: 8. This CDR3 has 16 amino acids. CDR1 is MNHNS, CDR2 SASEGT, per germline. This chain's CDR3 is CASSGGRGGRTGELFF. CDR3 in DNA: TGTGCCAGCAGTGGGGGGCGGGGGGGCCGAACCGGGGAGCTGTTTTTT.

The V gene is TRBV4-3, the J gene TRBJ1-4, with D tentatively TRBD1 (5 bases). CDR1 and CDR2 (germline): LGHNA, YSLEER. V was pared by 4 bases and J by 10 bases, with 19 bases between. There are 15 residues in the CDR3. CDR3 coding DNA: TGCGCCAGCAGCCGCGACTACCGCGGGGGGGGAAAACTGTTTTTT. The encoded protein is CASSRDYRGGGKLFF.

J is TRBJ2-5 and V is TRBV4-1; 7 bases are a match to TRBD2. With 0 bases clipped from V and 7 bases from J, the junction kept 8 bases outside the gene matches. Looked up from germline, CDR1 is MGHRA and CDR2 is YSYEKL. This CDR3 is built from 15 residues. CDR3 sequence: CASSQDGRDSGTQYF. The CDR3 DNA reads TGCGCCAGCAGCCAAGATGGGAGGGACTCGGGGACCCAGTACTTC.

The chain combines TRBV6-6 with TRBJ2-2; the match to TRBD1 covers 8 bases. The CDR3 is 13 amino acids. The V gene end was trimmed by 8 bases and the J gene end by 4 bases; junction bases not matched to a gene: 3. Germline loops: CDR1 MNHNY, CDR2 SVGAGI (reference sequence). DNA for the CDR3: TGTGCCAGCGGGGACAGGCTCACCGGGGAGCTGTTTTTT. This encodes CASGDRLTGELFF.

The chain has TRBV7-7 and TRBJ2-5; D ambiguous. Germline CDR1 reads SSHAT; CDR2 reads FNYEAQ (reference sequence). This CDR3 spans 13 amino acids. Trimming shortened V by 3 bases and J by 5 bases, and 10 bases separated the two germline ends. This CDR3 is CASSFSTQETQYF. The CDR3 region has the DNA TGTGCCAGCAGCTTCTCAACCCAGGAGACCCAGTACTTC.

This clone was detected a few times. This sample includes further DNA sequences coding for the same CDR3. CDR3 residues: CASSEAGTGSYEQYF. CDR3 DNA: TGTGCCAGCAGTGAAGCCGGGACAGGGTCCTACGAGCAGTACTTC. V and J are TRBV6-1 and TRBJ2-7, with 9 bases matching TRBD1. Per germline, CDR1 MNHNS and CDR2 SASEGT. This CDR3 has 15 amino acids. J was trimmed by 1 base and V by 0 bases; bases with no gene match: 1.

In DNA form, the CDR3 reads TGTGCCAGCAGCTTGCTGGCGGGGGGGGATACGCAGTATTTT. This encodes CASSLLAGGDTQYF. The chain links TRBV5-8 to TRBJ2-3; 9 nucleotides line up with TRBD2. Germline loops: CDR1 SGHTS, CDR2 YDEGEE. V shed 1 base and J 6 bases; nucleotides not matched to a gene: 3. This CDR3 has 14 residues.